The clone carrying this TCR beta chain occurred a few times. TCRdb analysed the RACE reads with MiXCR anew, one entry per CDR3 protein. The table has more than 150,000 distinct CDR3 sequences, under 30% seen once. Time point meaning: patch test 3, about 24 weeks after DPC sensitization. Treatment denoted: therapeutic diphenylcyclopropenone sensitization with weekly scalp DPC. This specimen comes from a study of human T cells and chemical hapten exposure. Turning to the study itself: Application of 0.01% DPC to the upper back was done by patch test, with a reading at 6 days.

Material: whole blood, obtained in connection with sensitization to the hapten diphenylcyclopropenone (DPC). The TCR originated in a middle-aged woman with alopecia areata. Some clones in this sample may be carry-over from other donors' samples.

CDR3 DNA: TGCAGTGCTAGGCCCCGGGGGCAGTCCTATAATTCACCCCTCCACTTT. Its translation: CSARPRGQSYNSPLHF. This rearrangement joins TRBV20-1 to TRBJ1-6, with D perhaps TRBD1 (6 bases). V was pared by 3 bases and J by 1 base, with 13 bases between. The CDR3 runs to 16 residues. CDR1 is DFQATT and CDR2 is SNEGSKA in the germline V gene (reference sequence).